In this sample, the clone carrying this T cell receptor beta chain turned up a few times. Germline V gives CDR1 SQVTM, CDR2 ANQGSEA. J was trimmed by 2 bases and V by 5 bases; bases with no gene match: 5. The CDR3 runs 13 residues. These data belong to a study of shared T cell receptors in the human thymus. The repertoire was sequenced with immunoSEQ multiplex PCR; TCRdb's copy has only in-frame clones and lacks some. The data show about 500,000 clones, around 78% seen once. The sample was also reused in another study, on human thymus T cells. Turning to that study: Resections from corrective heart surgery provided thymus tissue. There appeared to be biased usage of V and J genes in thymic and blood repertoires. Overlap was high between thymic repertoires from unrelated individuals, as reported in related research.

The chain has TRBV29-1 and TRBJ2-7; 8 bases are a match to TRBD2. The sample was thymocytes. This TCR was sampled from a boy under two years old with a congenital heart defect. Here the CDR3 DNA reads TGCAGCGTTAGCGGGAGCGACCCCTACGAGCAGTACTTC. It yields the protein CSVSGSDPYEQYF.